Presented here are 6 T cell receptor beta chains from one specimen sequenced in a study of molecular identifiers for immune sequencing clone quantification. Each CDR3 protein gets one entry after TCRdb re-called the PCR reads with MiXCR. This sample has about 640,000 distinct CDR3 sequences, with about 20% found just once. Specimen: naive CD8+ T cells from blood, with Jurkat cell RNA spiked in. The subset here: FACS-sorted CD8+CD4-CCR7+CD45RA+ naive T cells. These receptors were obtained from a human donor in good health. Some libraries in this study had Jurkat cell RNA spiked in.

This clonotype was seen repeatedly, ten times or more. The chain couples TRBV13 to TRBJ1-2; no clear D. CDR3 length: 15 amino acids. CDR1 is PRHDT and CDR2 is FYEKMQ in the germline V gene (reference sequence). Trimming cost V 0 bases and J 5 bases, with 13 bases left between them. This chain's CDR3 is CASSLGWDWGYGYTF. In DNA, the CDR3 is TGTGCCAGCAGCTTAGGCTGGGATTGGGGTTATGGCTACACCTTC.

This clonotype was seen at least ten times. This sequence joins TRBV5-1 and TRBJ2-6; D is uncertain. Per the germline V gene, CDR1 is SGHRS and CDR2 is YFSETQ. The CDR3 loop spans 15 amino acids. With 6 bases removed from V and 0 bases from J, the gap between germline ends came to 10 bases. CDR3 sequence: CASNNQGSGANVLTF. CDR3 nucleotides: TGCGCCAGCAACAATCAAGGCTCTGGGGCCAACGTCCTGACTTTC.

A note on this clonotype: One end of the junction fails to match germline, which may point to a read error. This chain joins TRBV12-3 or TRBV12-4 and TRBJ2-5; TRBD2 agrees at 8 bases. The length of the CDR3 is 15 residues. CDR3 coding DNA: TGTGCCAGCAGTTTCCGGGGGGAAGCGGGAGAGGCCCAGTACTTC. The encoded protein is CASSFRGEAGEAQYF.

This clonotype was counted many times. This chain links TRBV20-1 with TRBJ2-5; no firm D call. This CDR3 has 13 residues. The germline V and J ends were trimmed by 5 bases and 2 bases, with 12 bases remaining between them. Germline V CDR1 and CDR2: DFQATT, SNEGSKA (reference sequence). CDR3 DNA sequence: TGCAGTGCTCGATTGGTCCTACAAGAGACCCAGTACTTC. Translated: CSARLVLQETQYF.

This clonotype was picked up many times. The chain joins TRBV29-1 to TRBJ2-7, with unresolved D. From germline, CDR1 is SQVTM and CDR2 ANQGSEA. Trimming left V 4 bases short and J 5 bases short, with 15 bases between. CDR3 length equals 13 residues. In DNA, the CDR3 is TGCAGCGTTGCCGTGACGGGTGTCGACGAGCAGTACTTC. It codes for CSVAVTGVDEQYF.

The rearrangement links TRBV30 to TRBJ2-7; D ambiguous. In germline, CDR1 is GTSNPN, CDR2 SVGIG (reference sequence). Deletions cut 0 bases from V and 0 bases from J, with 9 bases between. The CDR3 sequence is 14 residues long. CDR3 coding DNA: TGTGCCTGGAGTGTAGGCAGCTACTCCTACGAGCAGTACTTC. It codes for CAWSVGSYSYEQYF.